The TCR beta chain described here comes from a study of early T cells in non-severe SARS-CoV-2 infection. Turning to this clonotype: This may be a read error, as it is one base from a much larger clone.

The CDR3 runs 20 residues. Germline V gene lookup returns CDR1 MNHEY and CDR2 SVGAGI. With V trimmed by 3 bases and J by 5 bases, 20 bases remained unmatched. MiXCR, run by TCRdb on the 5' RACE reads, gives a single entry per CDR3 protein. Of around 58,000 distinct CDR3 sequences in the sample, less than 5.5% were seen once. The source material was whole blood. The TCR comes from an adult who was a healthcare worker with PCR-confirmed SARS-CoV-2 infection or an uninfected control (not recorded which). The V and J genes are TRBV6-5 and TRBJ2-1; TRBD2 agrees at 9 bases. The CDR3 DNA is TGTGCCAGCAGTTATTCAAGCGTACCGGTTAGCGGGAGTGATCACAATGAGCAGTTCTTC. As protein: CASSYSSVPVSGSDHNEQFF.